The TCR beta chain described here comes from a study of human T cells and chemical hapten exposure. At the level of the study: Diphenylcyclopropenone was administered weekly to the scalp of patients throughout the roughly 22-week study.

This clonotype was counted many times. Antigen specificity is unknown. The CDR3 spans 18 residues. J was trimmed by 4 bases and V by 5 bases; bases with no gene match: 13. Study outcomes and limitations: TCRs exceeding a frequency of 1 in 1000 stayed unchanged under DPC sensitization. The formation of large CDR3 similarity clusters by expanded TCRs significantly exceeded that of controls.

The time point denotes: patch test 3, about 24 weeks after DPC sensitization. Treatment noted: therapeutic diphenylcyclopropenone sensitization with weekly scalp DPC. Each cDNA molecule in the library carried unique molecular identifiers. In TCRdb, the RACE reads were re-called with MiXCR into one record per CDR3 protein. The data show roughly 50,000 distinct CDR3 sequences, with roughly 10% seen just once and about 15% held by the top ten. V usage is TRBV12-3 or TRBV12-4 and J usage is TRBJ2-3; 12 bases map to TRBD2. The sequencing here drew on whole blood, taken in connection with sensitization to the hapten diphenylcyclopropenone (DPC). This receptor was obtained from a woman aged 35 to 49 with alopecia areata. Some clones in this sample may be carry-over from other donors' samples. The CDR3 is CASSPGLAGRAGSDTQYF. DNA for the CDR3: TGTGCCAGCAGTCCCGGACTAGCGGGGAGGGCGGGTTCAGATACGCAGTATTTT.